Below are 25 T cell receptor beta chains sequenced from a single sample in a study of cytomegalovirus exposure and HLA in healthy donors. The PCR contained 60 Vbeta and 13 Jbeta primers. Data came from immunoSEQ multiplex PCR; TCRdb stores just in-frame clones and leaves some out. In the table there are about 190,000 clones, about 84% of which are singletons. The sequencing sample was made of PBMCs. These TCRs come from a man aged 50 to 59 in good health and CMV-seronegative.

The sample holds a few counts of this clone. For the CDR3, the DNA is TGTGCCAGCAGCCCCCAGGACAGCCTAGCCCCCGAGCAGTACTTC. It yields the protein CASSPQDSLAPEQYF. This chain uses TRBV6-5 with TRBJ2-7; maybe TRBD1 (6 bases). V lost 6 bases and J lost 6, with 21 bases in between. The CDR3 spans 15 residues. From germline, CDR1 is MNHEY and CDR2 SVGAGI.

The CDR3 DNA reads TGCAGCGTTGATCGTACGGGGGACACAGATACGCAGTATTTT. Its translation is CSVDRTGDTDTQYF. This chain uses TRBV29-1 with TRBJ2-3; D is possibly TRBD2 (6 bases). The ends were cut back, 3 bases at V and 2 bases at J, with 12 bases in the middle. CDR1 and CDR2 from the germline V gene are SQVTM and ANQGSEA. This CDR3 spans 14 amino acids.

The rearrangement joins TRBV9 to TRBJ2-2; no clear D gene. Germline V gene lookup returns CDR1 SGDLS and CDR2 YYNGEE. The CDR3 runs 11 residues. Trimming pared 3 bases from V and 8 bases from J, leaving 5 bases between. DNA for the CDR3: TGTGCCAGCAGCGCAGTTGGGGAGCTGTTTTTT. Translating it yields CASSAVGELFF.

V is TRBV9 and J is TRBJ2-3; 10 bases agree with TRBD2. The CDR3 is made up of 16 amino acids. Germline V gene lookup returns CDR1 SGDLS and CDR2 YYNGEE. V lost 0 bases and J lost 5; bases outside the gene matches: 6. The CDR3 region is CASSVASGGAKDTQYF. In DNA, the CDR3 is TGTGCCAGCAGCGTAGCCAGCGGGGGGGCCAAAGATACGCAGTATTTT.

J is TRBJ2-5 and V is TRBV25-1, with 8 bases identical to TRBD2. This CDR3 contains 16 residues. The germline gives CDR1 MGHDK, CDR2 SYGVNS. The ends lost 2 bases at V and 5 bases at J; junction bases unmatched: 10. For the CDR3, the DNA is TGTGCCAGCAGTGAAGCCCGGGGGGGGCTTGCTGAGACCCAGTACTTC. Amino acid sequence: CASSEARGGLAETQYF.

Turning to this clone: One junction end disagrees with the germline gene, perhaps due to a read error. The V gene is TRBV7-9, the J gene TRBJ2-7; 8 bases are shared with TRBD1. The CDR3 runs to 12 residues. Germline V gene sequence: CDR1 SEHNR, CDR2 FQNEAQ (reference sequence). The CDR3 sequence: CSSSSTGDEQYF. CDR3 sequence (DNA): TGTTCCAGCAGCTCGACAGGGGACGAGCAGTACTTC.

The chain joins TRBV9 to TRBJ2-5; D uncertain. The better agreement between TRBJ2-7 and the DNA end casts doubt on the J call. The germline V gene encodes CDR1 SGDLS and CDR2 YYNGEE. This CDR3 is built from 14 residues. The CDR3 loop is CASSGAASPYEQYF. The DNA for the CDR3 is TGTGCCAGCAGCGGGGCAGCATCACCCTACGAGCAGTACTTC.

For the CDR3, the DNA is TGTGCCAGCAGCTTGAAAGGGGATTCACCCCTCCACTTT. It encodes CASSLKGDSPLHF. The rearrangement uses TRBV7-3 and TRBJ1-6, with TRBD1 as a possible D gene (5 bases). The CDR3 runs 13 residues. Germline-derived CDR1 and CDR2 are SGHTA and FQGTGA. Trimming took off 3 bases at V and 8 bases at J, with 8 bases between the two ends. Filled out from reference TRBV7-3 and TRBJ1-6, the complete variable domain reads GAGVSQTPSNKVTEKGKYVELRCDPISGHTALYWYRQSLGQGPEFLIYFQGTGAADDSGLPNDRFFAVRPEGSVSTLKIQRTERGDSAVYLCASSLKGDSPLHFGNGTRLTVT.

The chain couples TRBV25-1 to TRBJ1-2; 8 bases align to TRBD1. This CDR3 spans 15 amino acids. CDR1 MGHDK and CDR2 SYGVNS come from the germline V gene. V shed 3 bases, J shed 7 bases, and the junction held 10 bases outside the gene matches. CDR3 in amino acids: CASSDPRQGQGGYTF. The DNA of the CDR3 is TGTGCCAGCAGTGATCCCAGACAGGGGCAGGGTGGCTACACCTTC.

The CDR3 is CASSASGGPQTQYF. The CDR3 bases are TGCGCCAGCAGTGCTAGCGGGGGGCCCCAGACCCAGTACTTC. The chain is built from TRBV10-2 and TRBJ2-5, with 11 nucleotides matching TRBD2. The CDR3 totals 14 residues. Germline CDR1 WSHSY, CDR2 SAAADI. The junction had 4 bases not matched to a gene; V was cut back by 4 bases and J by 6 bases.

The CDR3 protein is CASSAATGGRPYEQYF. The DNA of the CDR3 is TGTGCCAGCAGCGCTGCGACAGGGGGAAGACCCTACGAGCAGTACTTC. V is TRBV7-6 and J is TRBJ2-7; the match to TRBD1 covers 9 bases. With 5 bases clipped from V and 2 bases from J, the junction kept 10 bases outside the gene matches. The CDR3 is 16 amino acids. Germline-derived CDR1 and CDR2 are SGHVS and FNYEAQ.

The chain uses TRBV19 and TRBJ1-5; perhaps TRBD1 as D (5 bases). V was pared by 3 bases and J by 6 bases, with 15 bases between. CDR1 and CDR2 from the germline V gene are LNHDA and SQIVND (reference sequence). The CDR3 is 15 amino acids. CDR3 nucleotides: TGTGCCAGTAGTATGGATGGAACCCAGGGTCAGCCCCAGCATTTT. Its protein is CASSMDGTQGQPQHF.

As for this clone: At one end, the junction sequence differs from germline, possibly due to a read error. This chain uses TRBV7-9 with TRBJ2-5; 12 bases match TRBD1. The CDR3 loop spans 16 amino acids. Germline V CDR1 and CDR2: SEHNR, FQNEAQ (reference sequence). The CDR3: CSSSSGTGGFRETQYF. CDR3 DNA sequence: TGTTCCAGCAGCTCAGGGACAGGGGGCTTCCGAGAGACCCAGTACTTC.

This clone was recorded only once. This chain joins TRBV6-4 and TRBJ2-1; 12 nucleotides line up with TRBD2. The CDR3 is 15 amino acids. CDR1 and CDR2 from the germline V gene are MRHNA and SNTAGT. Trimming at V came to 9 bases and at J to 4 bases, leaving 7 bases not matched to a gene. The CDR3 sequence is CASFGLAGLYNEQFF. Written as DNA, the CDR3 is TGTGCCAGTTTTGGACTAGCGGGGTTATACAATGAGCAGTTCTTC.

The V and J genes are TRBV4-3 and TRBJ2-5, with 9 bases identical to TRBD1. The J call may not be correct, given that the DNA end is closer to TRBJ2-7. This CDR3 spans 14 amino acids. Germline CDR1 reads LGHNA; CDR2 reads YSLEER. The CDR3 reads CASSRDRDIYEQYF. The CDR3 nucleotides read TGCGCCAGCAGCCGGGACAGGGATATCTACGAGCAGTACTTC.

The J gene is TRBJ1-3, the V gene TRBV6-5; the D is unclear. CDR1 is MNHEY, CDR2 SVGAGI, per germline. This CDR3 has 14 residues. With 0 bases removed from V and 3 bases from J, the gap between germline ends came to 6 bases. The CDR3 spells CASSYSTGGNTIYF. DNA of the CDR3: TGTGCCAGCAGTTACTCCACGGGTGGAAACACCATATATTTT.

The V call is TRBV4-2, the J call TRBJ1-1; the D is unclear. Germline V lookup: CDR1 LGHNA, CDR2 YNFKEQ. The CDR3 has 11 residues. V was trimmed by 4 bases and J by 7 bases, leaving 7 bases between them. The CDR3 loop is CASSPGVEAFF. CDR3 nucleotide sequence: TGTGCCAGCAGCCCCGGGGTTGAAGCTTTCTTT.

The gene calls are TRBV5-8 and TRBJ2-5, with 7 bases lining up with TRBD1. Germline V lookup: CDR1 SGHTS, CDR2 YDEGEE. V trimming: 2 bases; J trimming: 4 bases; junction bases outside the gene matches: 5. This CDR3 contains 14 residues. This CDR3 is CASSLSHRGETQYF. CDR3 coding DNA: TGTGCCAGCAGCTTATCTCACAGGGGAGAGACCCAGTACTTC.

The CDR3 sequence: CASSLGQGNEQYF. CDR3 DNA sequence: TGTGCCAGCAGCTTAGGGCAGGGGAACGAGCAGTACTTC. The rearrangement uses TRBV7-7 and TRBJ2-7, with TRBD1 as a possible D gene (6 bases). Trimming removed 1 base at V and 5 bases at J, with 9 bases between. CDR3 length: 13 residues. Germline values: CDR1 SSHAT, CDR2 FNYEAQ (reference sequence).

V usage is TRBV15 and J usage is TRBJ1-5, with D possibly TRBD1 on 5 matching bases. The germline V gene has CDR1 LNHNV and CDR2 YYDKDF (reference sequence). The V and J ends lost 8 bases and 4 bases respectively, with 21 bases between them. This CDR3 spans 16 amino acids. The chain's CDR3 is CATGRQQGMLNQPQHF. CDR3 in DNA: TGTGCCACCGGTAGGCAGCAGGGCATGTTAAATCAGCCCCAGCATTTT.

CDR3 region: CASSLMRNEQYF. The CDR3 DNA is TGTGCCAGCAGCTTAATGCGGAACGAGCAGTACTTC. This chain uses TRBV7-8 with TRBJ2-7; D is uncertain. Per the germline V gene, CDR1 is SGHVS and CDR2 is FQNEAQ. Trimming took off 2 bases at V and 5 bases at J, with 7 bases between the two ends. This CDR3 comprises 12 residues.

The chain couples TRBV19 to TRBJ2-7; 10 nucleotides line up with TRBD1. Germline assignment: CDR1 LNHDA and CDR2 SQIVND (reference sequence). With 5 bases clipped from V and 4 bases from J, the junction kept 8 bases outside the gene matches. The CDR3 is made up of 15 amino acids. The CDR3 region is CASSAPGQGTYEQYF. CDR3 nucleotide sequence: TGTGCCAGTAGTGCGCCGGGACAGGGGACGTACGAGCAGTACTTC.

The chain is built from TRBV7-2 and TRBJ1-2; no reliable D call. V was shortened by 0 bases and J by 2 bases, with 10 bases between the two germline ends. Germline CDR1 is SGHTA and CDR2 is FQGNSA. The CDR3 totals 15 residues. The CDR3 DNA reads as TGTGCCAGCAGCTTAGCTTCTGGGCCGAACTATGGCTACACCTTC. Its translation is CASSLASGPNYGYTF.

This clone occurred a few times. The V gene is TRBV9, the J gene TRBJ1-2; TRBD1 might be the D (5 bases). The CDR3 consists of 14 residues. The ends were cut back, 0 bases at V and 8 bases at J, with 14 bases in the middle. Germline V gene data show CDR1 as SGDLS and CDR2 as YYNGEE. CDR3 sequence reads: CASSVAGSGMGYTF. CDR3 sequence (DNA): TGTGCCAGCAGCGTAGCAGGGTCGGGTATGGGCTACACCTTC.

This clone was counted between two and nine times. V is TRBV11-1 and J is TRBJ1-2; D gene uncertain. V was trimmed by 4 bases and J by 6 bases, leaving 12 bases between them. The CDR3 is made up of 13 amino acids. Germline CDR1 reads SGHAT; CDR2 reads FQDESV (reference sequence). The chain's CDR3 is CASSWREKDGYTF. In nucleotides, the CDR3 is TGTGCCAGCAGCTGGAGGGAAAAGGATGGCTACACCTTC.